A single sample is the source of the 10 T cell receptor beta chains below, sequenced in a study of OX40 agonist ivuxolimab in advanced cancers. TCRdb's copy holds only in-frame clones and misses some; the assay was immunoSEQ multiplex PCR. The sample gives roughly 64,000 clones, about 85% of which show up once; 3% is in the top ten. The starting material was CD4+ or CD8+ T cells sorted from blood, obtained in a trial of the OX40 agonist ivuxolimab. The receptor source for this set is an adult with an advanced solid tumor such as melanoma, head and neck, liver or kidney cancer.

The chain uses TRBV10-3 and TRBJ2-3, with TRBD2 matching 7 bases. Germline CDR1 reads ENHRY; CDR2 reads SYGVKD. This CDR3 comprises 14 residues. V was clipped by 6 bases and J by 2 bases; unmatched bases: 5. The CDR3: CAISVERDTDTQYF. In nucleotides, the CDR3 is TGTGCCATCAGCGTGGAGCGGGACACAGATACGCAGTATTTT.

J is TRBJ2-7 and V is TRBV6-6, with 11 bases matching TRBD2. CDR1 and CDR2 from the germline V gene are MNHNY and SVGAGI (reference sequence). Trimming removed 7 bases from V and 4 bases from J; junction bases left unmatched: 9. The CDR3 contains 15 residues. CDR3 sequence reads: CASNPRLAGSYEQYF. CDR3 bases: TGTGCCAGCAACCCTCGACTAGCGGGATCTTACGAGCAGTACTTC.

This clone was seen only once. The chain uses TRBV10-3 and TRBJ2-3; D possibly corresponds to TRBD1 (5 bases). The V end lost 4 bases, the J end lost 5 bases, and 16 bases lay between the germline ends. The CDR3 sequence is 15 residues long. In germline, CDR1 is ENHRY, CDR2 SYGVKD. The CDR3 sequence: CAISGGLGRRDTQYF. The CDR3 DNA reads TGTGCCATCAGTGGGGGCCTTGGACGTAGAGATACGCAGTATTTT.

The chain is built from TRBV6-4 and TRBJ1-6; D remains unclear. The CDR3 extends over 13 amino acids. V lost 6 bases and J lost 8, with 11 bases in between. Germline V gene sequence: CDR1 MRHNA, CDR2 SNTAGT. CDR3 sequence: CASSPTGDSPLHF. The DNA for the CDR3 is TGTGCCAGCAGCCCGACCGGGGATTCACCCCTCCACTTT.

This rearrangement joins TRBV19 to TRBJ2-1, with D perhaps matching TRBD2 (5 bases). Looked up from germline, CDR1 is LNHDA and CDR2 is SQIVND (reference sequence). The V and J ends lost 4 bases and 7 bases respectively, with 17 bases between them. This CDR3 contains 15 residues. This chain's CDR3 is CASSTRTPERNEQFF. The CDR3 DNA follows: TGTGCCAGTAGTACTCGGACTCCGGAGAGGAATGAGCAGTTCTTC.

The rearrangement uses TRBV6-5 and TRBJ2-7; 8 positions agree with TRBD1. The trim removed 6 bases at V and 4 bases at J, leaving 11 bases unmatched. This CDR3 spans 15 amino acids. Germline values: CDR1 MNHEY, CDR2 SVGAGI. The CDR3 sequence is CASSPGGALLYEQYF. DNA of the CDR3: TGTGCCAGCAGCCCAGGGGGCGCCCTTTTGTACGAGCAGTACTTC.

The V and J genes are TRBV7-9 and TRBJ2-5; 12 bases are shared with TRBD1. Germline assignment: CDR1 SEHNR and CDR2 FQNEAQ (reference sequence). Trimming at V came to 6 bases and at J to 3 bases, leaving 11 bases not matched to a gene. The CDR3 covers 17 residues. The CDR3 sequence: CASRGRDRGRAEETQYF. DNA for the CDR3: TGTGCCAGCAGAGGGCGGGACAGGGGGCGAGCCGAAGAGACCCAGTACTTC.

The chain links TRBV14 to TRBJ2-7; 7 positions agree with TRBD1. The CDR3 has 14 residues. With V trimmed by 4 bases and J by 3 bases, 6 bases remained unmatched. Germline values: CDR1 SGHDN, CDR2 FVKESK. CDR3 sequence: CASSLRQGHYEQYF. The CDR3, as DNA: TGTGCCAGCAGCCTTAGACAGGGTCACTACGAGCAGTACTTC.

The chain is built from TRBV7-9 and TRBJ1-4, with TRBD1 matching over 11 bases. Germline CDR1 is SEHNR and CDR2 is FQNEAQ (reference sequence). Losses at the gene ends were 4 bases for V and 2 bases for J; bases not matched to a gene: 3. The CDR3 is 16 amino acids. This CDR3 reads CASSSGQGATNEKLFF. Here the CDR3 DNA reads TGTGCCAGCAGCTCCGGACAGGGGGCTACTAATGAAAAACTGTTTTTT.

The rearrangement joins TRBV5-1 to TRBJ2-5; a weak D match, TRBD1 (5 bases). The CDR3 contains 15 residues. The germline CDR1 and CDR2 sequences are SGHRS and YFSETQ. Trimming took off 0 bases at V and 1 base at J, with 10 bases between the two ends. CDR3 coding DNA: TGCGCCAGCAGCTTGGGTCAGGGTCCCCAAGAGACCCAGTACTTC. This gives the protein CASSLGQGPQETQYF.